This T cell receptor beta chain comes out of a study of early T cells in non-severe SARS-CoV-2 infection (dated by TCRdb to the early 2020s). Study-wide context: TCR sequencing used bulk RNA from unsorted whole blood, so alpha and beta chains could not be paired.

The study was a case-control design nested within a healthcare worker cohort in London, UK, with weekly nasopharyngeal swab PCR tests and blood sampling. Between 23 and 31 March 2020, the week of the UK lockdown, healthcare workers were enrolled and then followed up weekly for as long as 16 weeks. Broader findings and caveats from the paper: VDJdb matching was skewed toward anti-spike CD8 responses, so virus-specific expansions were likely underestimated and private and CD4 specificities were missed.

The CDR3 measures 15 amino acids from cysteine to phenylalanine. Kept here is only the CDR3 DNA, which spans 45 bases and is read in frame from base 1. The germline V gene encodes CDR1 GTSNPN and CDR2 SVGIG (reference sequence). V is shortened by 0 bases, J by 2 bases, and the region joining them spans 11 bases. Library preparation employed 5' RACE. Sequencing was carried out with a NextSeq 500. Unique molecular identifiers were attached to individual cDNA molecules in the TCR library protocol so that sequencing error and PCR bias could be corrected. Sequencing covered both TCR alpha and beta chains, and within each sample the abundances of alpha and beta sequences were tightly co-correlated. For the original study's pipeline: Decombinator V4 was used to annotate TCR sequences for V gene, J gene and CDR3. TCRs were defined as expanded if a significant change between any two time points was detected under a Poisson model with p below 0.0001. Abundances of TCRs were expressed as counts per million after normalisation to the total number of TCRs sequenced in each sample. MAIT TCRs were defined by TRAV1-2 paired with TRAJ12, TRAJ20 or TRAJ33, and iNKT TCRs by TRAV10 paired with TRAJ18. VDJdb, accessed on 1 November 2021, was searched for TCRs annotated for CMV, EBV and SARS-CoV-2, and TCRs annotated for more than one antigen were excluded. TCRdb's own reprocessing of the public reads used fastp at Q25 and MiXCR and kept productive beta chains. Rows matching on CDR3 protein sequence are summarized as one entry with the most common DNA and genes. TCRdb's processing, not the authors' own work, is the source of the V and J calls. Within this sample are roughly 100,000 distinct CDR3 sequences, with around 13% of them counted one time only. Jointly, the top ten make up about 6.2% of the sample.

This clonotype showed up just a few times. It has no known antigen specificity. Base qualities were left out, and no much larger clone turns up one base away. The origin of this receptor is an adult who was a healthcare worker with PCR-confirmed SARS-CoV-2 infection or an uninfected control (not recorded which). The sequenced sample consisted of whole blood. Recombination linked TRBV30 to TRBJ2-1; matching of 6 bases hints at TRBD2 as the D gene. The bases are TGTGCCTGGAGTGTTTCGACGGGAGCCTACAATGAGCAGTTCTTC. This translates into CAWSVSTGAYNEQFF.